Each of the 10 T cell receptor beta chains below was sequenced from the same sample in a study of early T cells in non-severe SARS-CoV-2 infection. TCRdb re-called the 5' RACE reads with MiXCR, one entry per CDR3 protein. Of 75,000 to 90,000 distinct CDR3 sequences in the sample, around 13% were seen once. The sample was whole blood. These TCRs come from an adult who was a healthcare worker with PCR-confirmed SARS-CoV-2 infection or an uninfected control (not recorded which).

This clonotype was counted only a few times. CDR3 amino acids: CASSGARANYEQYF. The CDR3 nucleotides are TGTGCCAGCAGTGGGGCGCGGGCCAACTACGAGCAGTACTTC. The gene calls are TRBV6-1 and TRBJ2-7, with a tentative D call TRBD2 (5 bases). This CDR3 is 14 amino acids long. From germline, CDR1 is MNHNS and CDR2 SASEGT. The V gene lost 4 bases and the J gene lost 3 bases, with 13 bases spanning the gap.

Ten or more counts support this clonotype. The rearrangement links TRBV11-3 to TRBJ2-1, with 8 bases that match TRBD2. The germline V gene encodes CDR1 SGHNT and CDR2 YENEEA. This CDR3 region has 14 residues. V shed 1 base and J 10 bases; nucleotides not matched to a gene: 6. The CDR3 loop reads CASSLAGGIGEQFF. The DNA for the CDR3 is TGTGCCAGCAGCTTAGCGGGAGGGATTGGGGAGCAGTTCTTC.

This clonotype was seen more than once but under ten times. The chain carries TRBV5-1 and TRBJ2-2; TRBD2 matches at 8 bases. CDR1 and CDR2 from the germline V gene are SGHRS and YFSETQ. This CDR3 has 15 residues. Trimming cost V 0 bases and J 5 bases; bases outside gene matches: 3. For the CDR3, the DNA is TGCGCCAGCAGCTTGGAGGCTAGCGGGACCGGGGAGCTGTTTTTT. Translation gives CASSLEASGTGELFF.

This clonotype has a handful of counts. The CDR3 nucleotides read TGTGCCAGCAGTACGACAGGGTGGAATCAGCCCCAGCATTTT. Translating gives CASSTTGWNQPQHF. The chain combines TRBV12-3 or TRBV12-4 with TRBJ1-5; 7 bases align to TRBD1. CDR3 length: 14 amino acids. V dropped 5 bases and J dropped 4; count of bases not matched to a gene: 5.

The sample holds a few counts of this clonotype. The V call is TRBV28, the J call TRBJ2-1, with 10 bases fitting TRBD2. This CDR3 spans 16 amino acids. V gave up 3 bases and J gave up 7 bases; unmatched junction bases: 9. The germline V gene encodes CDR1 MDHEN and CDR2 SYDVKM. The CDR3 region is CASSFNPSGSNNEQFF. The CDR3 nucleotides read TGTGCCAGCAGTTTCAACCCTAGCGGGAGTAATAATGAGCAGTTCTTC.

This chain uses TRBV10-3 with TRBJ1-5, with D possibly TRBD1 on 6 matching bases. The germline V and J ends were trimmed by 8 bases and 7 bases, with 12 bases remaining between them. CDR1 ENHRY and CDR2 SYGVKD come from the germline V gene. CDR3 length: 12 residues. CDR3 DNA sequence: TGTGCCATCCGGACAGAGGGACAGCCCCAGCATTTT. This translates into CAIRTEGQPQHF.

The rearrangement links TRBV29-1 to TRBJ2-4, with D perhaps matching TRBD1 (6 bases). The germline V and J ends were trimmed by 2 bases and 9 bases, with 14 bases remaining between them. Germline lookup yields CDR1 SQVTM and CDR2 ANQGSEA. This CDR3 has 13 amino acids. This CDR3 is CSVESSLGAIQYF. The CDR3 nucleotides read TGCAGCGTTGAATCCAGTCTGGGGGCCATTCAGTACTTC.

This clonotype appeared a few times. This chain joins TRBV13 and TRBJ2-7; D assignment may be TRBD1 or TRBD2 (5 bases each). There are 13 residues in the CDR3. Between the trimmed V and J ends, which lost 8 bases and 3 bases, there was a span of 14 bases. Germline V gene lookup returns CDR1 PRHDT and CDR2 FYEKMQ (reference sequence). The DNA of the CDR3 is TGTGCCAGCGGTCGGGACGGCGGCTACGAGCAGTACTTC. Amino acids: CASGRDGGYEQYF.

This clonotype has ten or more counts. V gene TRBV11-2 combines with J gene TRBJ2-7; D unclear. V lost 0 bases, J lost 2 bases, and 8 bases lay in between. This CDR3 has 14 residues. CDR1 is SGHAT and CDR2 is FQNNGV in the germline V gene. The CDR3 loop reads CASSLDWGAYEQYF. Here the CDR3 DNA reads TGTGCCAGCAGCTTAGATTGGGGTGCCTACGAGCAGTACTTC.

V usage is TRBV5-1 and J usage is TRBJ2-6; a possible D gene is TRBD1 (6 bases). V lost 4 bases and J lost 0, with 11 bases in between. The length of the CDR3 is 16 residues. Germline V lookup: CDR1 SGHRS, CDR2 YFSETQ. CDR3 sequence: CASSTTGSSGANVLTF. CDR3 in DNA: TGCGCCAGCAGCACAACAGGGTCCTCTGGGGCCAACGTCCTGACTTTC.